A single TCR beta chain is shown here with its context. This clone's antigen is unknown. The record has no base qualities; no much larger clone is one base away. The data belong to a study of blood T cell repertoires in COVID-19 (dated by TCRdb to the early 2020s). Turning to the overall study: Samples covering the acute and convalescent phases of COVID-19 were provided by collaborators in the United States, Italy and Spain. The prospective study material was composed of cDNA or gDNA derived from T cells, B-cell-depleted T cells, or PBMCs. Subjects who had been exposed to COVID-19, were actively infected with it, or had recovered from it provided the deeply sampled blood TCRbeta repertoires that made up the dataset. The repertoires were released in a freely available public database meant as a resource for research on the immune response to SARS-CoV-2. The samples were drawn from two sources: the first 160 participants of the ongoing ImmuneRACE study, and 1,200 or so subjects contributed by 6 global collaborators. Nearly every sample came with metadata listing a de-identified subject ID, COVID-19 status, age in years and sex. Where available, HLA class I and class II types were taken from metadata supplied by the sample provider and were not determined by assay-based typing. Beyond this particular receptor, the publication reports: The amount of clinical and demographic metadata varied by source and participant and was provided uncurated.

From the germline V gene, CDR1 is SGHVS and CDR2 is FQNEAQ. Taken from cysteine to phenylalanine, the CDR3 has 20 residues. The CDR3 DNA has 60 bases and is translated from base 1. V is reduced by 2 bases and J by 1 base, leaving a spacing of 24 bases between them. Collaborating institutions collected whole blood in K2EDTA tubes following their own protocols. Collaborator samples were shipped for TCRbeta analysis as frozen whole blood, isolated PBMCs, or DNA extracted from either sample type. TCRbeta CDR3 regions were amplified from genomic DNA by means of the immunoSEQ Assay, a bias-controlled multiplex PCR. The paper's processing steps were these. The number of nucleated cells in each sample was estimated from the amplification of reference gene primers within the assay. Sequence reads were collapsed and filtered to measure the absolute abundance of every unique TCRbeta CDR3 rearrangement. For each sample, productive Simpson clonality was calculated as the square root of Simpson's diversity index across productive rearrangements. The source is immuneACCESS, and TCRdb retained only in-frame sequences with V and J called. Part of the clones is not carried over; for the studies checked, unresolved V genes explain less than half of this, and the remainder is unexplained. Clone size and V and J calls were adopted from that table, with D and trimming inferred from the DNA. For this sample the table gives around 110,000 clones, of which 86% were detected only once. Around 4% of the sample belongs to the ten largest clones.

Specimen: peripheral blood. The rearranged segments are TRBV7-8 and TRBJ1-5; too little of a D gene remains to name it. The source is a man between 35 and 55 years old with acute or convalescent COVID-19. The CDR3 protein sequence reads: CASSLRFSPTDPISNQPQHF. The bases are TGTGCCAGCAGCTTACGGTTTTCGCCCACAGACCCTATAAGCAATCAGCCCCAGCATTTT.